Presented here are 6 T cell receptor beta chains from one specimen sequenced in a study of OX40 agonist ivuxolimab in advanced cancers. The library relied on the immunoSEQ multiplex PCR assay. The immuneACCESS repertoire file appears here via TCRdb, limited to in-frame rearrangements. These files lack a portion of the clones; in checked studies, under half of the deficit traces to unresolved V genes, and the cause of the others is not known. Present in this sample are fewer than 65,000 clones, 60% to 85% of which were seen just once. The top ten constitute about 11% of the sample. Source: CD4+ or CD8+ T cells sorted from blood, taken in a trial of the OX40 agonist ivuxolimab. The receptors were sampled from an adult with an advanced solid tumor such as melanoma, head and neck, liver or kidney cancer.

This clone was recorded a few times. The chain couples TRBV6-4 to TRBJ1-2; 7 positions match TRBD1. The CDR3 loop spans 14 amino acids. Germline-derived CDR1 and CDR2 are MRHNA and SNTAGT. The V segment lost 0 bases and the J segment 7 bases; nucleotides outside the gene matches: 5. The CDR3 is CASSDSGGAGGYTF. The CDR3 DNA follows: TGTGCCAGCAGTGACTCAGGGGGCGCCGGTGGCTACACCTTC.

CDR3 residues: CASSQLTSDYTGELFF. The CDR3 coding sequence is TGCGCCAGCAGCCAGCTCACTAGCGACTACACCGGGGAGCTGTTTTTT. The chain is built from TRBV4-3 and TRBJ2-2; 7 bases are shared with TRBD2. The germline V gene encodes CDR1 LGHNA and CDR2 YSLEER. V gave up 3 bases and J gave up 3 bases; unmatched junction bases: 7. This CDR3 contains 16 residues.

J is TRBJ2-7 and V is TRBV5-4; unclear D gene. CDR3 length: 13 residues. Between the trimmed V and J ends, which lost 5 bases and 10 bases, there was a span of 19 bases. Germline V CDR1 and CDR2: SGHNT, YYREEE (reference sequence). The CDR3 spells CASRSTHGEKQYF. CDR3 DNA: TGTGCCAGCAGATCCACTCACGGAGAGAAACAGTACTTC.

The genes are TRBV7-9 and TRBJ1-1, with a possible D match to TRBD1 (6 bases). Germline V gene lookup returns CDR1 SEHNR and CDR2 FQNEAQ (reference sequence). The CDR3 contains 15 residues. Trimming took 0 bases from V and 3 from J, leaving 11 bases between them. The CDR3 DNA is TGTGCCAGCAGCTTAGCCCAGGGGTTGGACACTGAAGCTTTCTTT. It yields the protein CASSLAQGLDTEAFF. Full variable domain (missing parts from reference TRBV7-9 and TRBJ1-1): DTGVSQNPRHKITKRGQNVTFRCDPISEHNRLYWYRQTLGQGPEFLTYFQNEAQLEKSRLLSDRFSAERPKGSFSTLEIQRTEQGDSAMYLCASSLAQGLDTEAFFGQGTRLTVV.

The chain employs TRBV27 and TRBJ2-7; 8 bases fit TRBD1. J lost 5 bases, V lost 3 bases, and 6 bases had no gene match. The CDR3 runs to 14 residues. CDR1 is MNHEY, CDR2 SMNVEV, per germline (reference sequence). This CDR3 is CASSFTGTGNEQYF. The CDR3 DNA follows: TGTGCCAGCAGTTTTACCGGGACAGGAAACGAGCAGTACTTC.

This clone was observed a few times. The rearrangement links TRBV10-3 to TRBJ1-2, with TRBD1 as a possible D gene (5 bases). This CDR3 comprises 13 residues. V dropped 6 bases and J dropped 3 bases, with 11 bases sitting between them. The germline V gene has CDR1 ENHRY and CDR2 SYGVKD. CDR3 region: CAISTDRYYGYTF. CDR3 DNA sequence: TGTGCCATCAGCACTGACAGATACTATGGCTACACCTTC.